These 15 T cell receptor beta chains share one sample of origin, sequenced in a study of blood T cells in healthy people across ages. Through a sample-barcoded 5' primer and a J-beta primer mix, a second PCR was run for roughly 6 to 11 cycles. MiXCR was run by TCRdb on the 5' RACE reads, yielding one entry per CDR3 protein. The data hold some 1.4 million distinct CDR3 sequences, with approximately 40% observed a single time. The sample comprised blood. The receptor source for this set is a young woman in good health.

The table lists this clonotype with a few counts. The chain recombines TRBV5-1 with TRBJ2-7; unclear D gene. The CDR3 loop spans 15 amino acids. Trimming removed 4 bases from V and 0 bases from J, with 14 bases in between. Germline CDR1 reads SGHRS; CDR2 reads YFSETQ. CDR3 residues: CASSSAPSLSYEQYF. In DNA form, the CDR3 reads TGCGCCAGCAGCAGTGCACCCTCCCTCTCCTACGAGCAGTACTTC.

The rearrangement uses TRBV7-6 and TRBJ2-7; TRBD2 agrees at 8 bases. V shed 1 base, J shed 5 bases, and the junction held 13 bases outside the gene matches. Per germline, CDR1 SGHVS and CDR2 FNYEAQ. The CDR3 runs to 17 residues. CDR3 coding DNA: TGTGCCAGCAGCTTAGGGGATAGCGGGAACTTTGGGCACGAGCAGTACTTC. It codes for CASSLGDSGNFGHEQYF.

This clonotype was seen a few times. The chain joins TRBV10-2 to TRBJ1-2; 8 bases match TRBD1. The CDR3 runs 13 residues. Germline values: CDR1 WSHSY, CDR2 SAAADI. The trim removed 0 bases at V and 7 bases at J, leaving 1 base unmatched. As DNA, the CDR3 is TGCGCCAGCAGTGAGTCGACAGGGGTTGGCTACACCTTC. Translating it yields CASSESTGVGYTF.

This clonotype was recorded once. Germline and junction disagree at one end, which may indicate a read error. The chain links TRBV11-2 to TRBJ2-1, with TRBD1 matching over 7 bases. From germline, CDR1 is SGHAT and CDR2 FQNNGV. CDR3 length equals 16 residues. The CDR3 DNA is TGTGTCAGCAGCGCCCTGGGACAGAGCTCCTACAATGAGCAGTTCTTC. Its protein is CVSSALGQSSYNEQFF.

This clonotype was counted ten times or more. This chain links TRBV12-3 or TRBV12-4 with TRBJ2-1; D uncertain. Trimming left V 6 bases short and J 7 bases short, with 10 bases between. This CDR3 is built from 12 residues. CDR3 sequence (DNA): TGTGCCAGCAGCTTCCCAGGAAATGAGCAGTTCTTC. Translated, it gives CASSFPGNEQFF.

This clonotype has a count of ten or more. This chain connects TRBV6-1 to TRBJ1-2; weak D call: TRBD1 (5 bases). This CDR3 comprises 15 residues. Trimming shortened V by 7 bases and J by 4 bases, and 19 bases separated the two germline ends. CDR1 is MNHNS and CDR2 is SASEGT in the germline V gene. CDR3 residues: CASIRDGTTTYGYTF. CDR3 bases: TGTGCCAGCATCCGAGACGGGACCACTACCTATGGCTACACCTTC.

The V call is TRBV20-1, the J call TRBJ2-4, with 11 nucleotides matching TRBD1. The J call may be mistaken, given a closer DNA end match to TRBJ2-5. Germline CDR1 DFQATT, CDR2 SNEGSKA (reference sequence). The CDR3 totals 14 residues. This CDR3 reads CSASGQGAQETQYF. In DNA form, the CDR3 reads TGCAGTGCCTCAGGACAGGGGGCTCAAGAGACCCAGTACTTC.

Ten or more counts support this clonotype. The J gene is TRBJ2-1, the V gene TRBV5-1; TRBD1 might be the D (5 bases). Germline V CDR1 and CDR2: SGHRS, YFSETQ. V lost 2 bases and J 12 bases, leaving 12 bases between the germline ends. CDR3 length equals 12 residues. CDR3 DNA sequence: TGCGCCAGCAGCTTTGACAGTTCCGGGCAGTTCTTC. Translation gives CASSFDSSGQFF.

The chain employs TRBV4-1 and TRBJ2-7; 16 bases align to TRBD2. In germline, CDR1 is MGHRA, CDR2 YSYEKL. This CDR3 is 15 amino acids long. After removal of 3 bases from V and 6 bases from J, the junction contained 2 bases not matched to a gene. CDR3 nucleotide sequence: TGCGCCAGCAGCCAGGGACTAGCGGGAGGGGTCGAGCAGTACTTC. It yields the protein CASSQGLAGGVEQYF.

This chain connects TRBV4-1 to TRBJ2-2; 7 bases align to TRBD2. Per the germline V gene, CDR1 is MGHRA and CDR2 is YSYEKL. V lost 1 base and J lost 2; bases outside the gene matches: 7. The CDR3 totals 17 residues. This chain's CDR3 is CASSQGEGSLNTGELFF. CDR3 in DNA: TGCGCCAGCAGCCAAGGGGAGGGATCGCTCAACACCGGGGAGCTGTTTTTT.

The chain has TRBV6-2 or TRBV6-3 and TRBJ2-5; perhaps TRBD2 as D (6 bases). CDR1 MNHEY and CDR2 SVGEGT come from the germline V gene. Trimming removed 8 bases at V and 11 bases at J, with 21 bases between. The CDR3 is 13 residues long. The CDR3 DNA reads TGTGCCAGCGGACGACTAGGGTCCAATGAGCAGTACTTC. As protein: CASGRLGSNEQYF.

This clonotype was counted between two and nine times. The J gene is TRBJ2-7, the V gene TRBV9; possibly TRBD2 for D (6 bases). The CDR3 has 15 amino acids. Germline V gene sequence: CDR1 SGDLS, CDR2 YYNGEE. Between the trimmed V and J ends, which lost 3 bases and 6 bases, there was a span of 19 bases. DNA for the CDR3: TGTGCCAGCAGCGGAGGGGCTCCTAGCGCGCTCGAGCAGTACTTC. Translation gives CASSGGAPSALEQYF.

The rearrangement links TRBV5-1 to TRBJ2-3, with a possible D match to TRBD2 (5 bases). The length of the CDR3 is 14 residues. Germline CDR1 and CDR2: SGHRS and YFSETQ. Trimming cost V 2 bases and J 6 bases, with 13 bases left between them. The DNA of the CDR3 is TGCGCCAGCAGCTTTGTCGGCGGGTCCGATACGCAGTATTTT. Translated: CASSFVGGSDTQYF.

On this clonotype itself: This may come from a read error, since a much larger clone is one base off. The chain links TRBV9 to TRBJ2-3; a possible D gene is TRBD1 (6 bases). This CDR3 spans 17 amino acids. Germline assignment: CDR1 SGDLS and CDR2 YYNGEE. Between the trimmed V and J ends, which lost 3 bases and 7 bases, there was a span of 24 bases. For the CDR3, the DNA is TGTGCCAGCAGCGCCAGAACAGGGATCGGCGGAGCAAATACGCAGTATTTT. It encodes CASSARTGIGGANTQYF.

This clonotype has only a few counts. CDR3 sequence reads: CASISTEATSTDTQYF. In nucleotides, the CDR3 is TGTGCCAGCATTAGTACGGAGGCCACGAGCACAGATACGCAGTATTTT. V is TRBV2 and J is TRBJ2-3; TRBD2 might be the D (5 bases). Per the germline V gene, CDR1 is SNHLY and CDR2 is FYNNEI. Deletions cut 7 bases from V and 0 bases from J, with 17 bases between. The CDR3 contains 16 residues.